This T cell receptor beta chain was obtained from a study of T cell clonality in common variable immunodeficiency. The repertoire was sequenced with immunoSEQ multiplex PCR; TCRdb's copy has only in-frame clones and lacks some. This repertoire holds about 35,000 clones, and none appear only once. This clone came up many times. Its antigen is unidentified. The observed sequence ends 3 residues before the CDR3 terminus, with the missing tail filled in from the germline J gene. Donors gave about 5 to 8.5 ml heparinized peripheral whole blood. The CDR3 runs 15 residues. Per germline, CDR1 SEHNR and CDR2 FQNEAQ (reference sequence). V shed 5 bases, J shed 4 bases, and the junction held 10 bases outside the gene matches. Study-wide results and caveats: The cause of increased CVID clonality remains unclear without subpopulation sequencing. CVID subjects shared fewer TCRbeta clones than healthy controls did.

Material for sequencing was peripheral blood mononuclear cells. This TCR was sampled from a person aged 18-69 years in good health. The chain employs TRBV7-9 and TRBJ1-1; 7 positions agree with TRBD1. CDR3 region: CASSPSTGSGTEAFF. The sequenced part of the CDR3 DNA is TGTGCCAGCAGCCCCTCGACAGGGTCGGGCACTGAA. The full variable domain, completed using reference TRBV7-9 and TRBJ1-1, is DTGVSQNPRHKITKRGQNVTFRCDPISEHNRLYWYRQTLGQGPEFLTYFQNEAQLEKSRLLSDRFSAERPKGSFSTLEIQRTEQGDSAMYLCASSPSTGSGTEAFFGQGTRLTVV.